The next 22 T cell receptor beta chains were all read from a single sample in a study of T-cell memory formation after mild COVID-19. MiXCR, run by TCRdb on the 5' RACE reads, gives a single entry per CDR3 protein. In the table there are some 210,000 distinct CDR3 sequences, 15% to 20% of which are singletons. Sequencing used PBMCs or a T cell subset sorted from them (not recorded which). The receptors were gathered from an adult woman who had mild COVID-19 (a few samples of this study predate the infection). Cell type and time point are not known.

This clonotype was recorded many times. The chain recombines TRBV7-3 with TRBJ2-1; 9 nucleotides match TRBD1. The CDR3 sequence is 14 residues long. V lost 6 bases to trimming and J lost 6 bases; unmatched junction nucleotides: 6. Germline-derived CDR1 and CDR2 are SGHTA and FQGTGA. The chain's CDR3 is CASSPGTGSNEQFF. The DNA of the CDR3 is TGTGCCAGCAGTCCCGGGACAGGGTCCAATGAGCAGTTCTTC.

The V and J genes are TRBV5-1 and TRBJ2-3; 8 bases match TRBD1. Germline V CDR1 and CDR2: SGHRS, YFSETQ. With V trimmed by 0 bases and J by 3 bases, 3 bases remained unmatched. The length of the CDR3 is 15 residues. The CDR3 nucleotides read TGCGCCAGCAGCTTGGCCAGGGGGCCGACAGATACGCAGTATTTT. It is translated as CASSLARGPTDTQYF.

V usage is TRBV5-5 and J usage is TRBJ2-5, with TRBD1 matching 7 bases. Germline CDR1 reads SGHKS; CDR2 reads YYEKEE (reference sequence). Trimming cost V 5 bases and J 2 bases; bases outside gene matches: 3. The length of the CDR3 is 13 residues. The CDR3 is CASSWTGQETQYF. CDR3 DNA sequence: TGTGCCAGCAGTTGGACAGGTCAAGAGACCCAGTACTTC.

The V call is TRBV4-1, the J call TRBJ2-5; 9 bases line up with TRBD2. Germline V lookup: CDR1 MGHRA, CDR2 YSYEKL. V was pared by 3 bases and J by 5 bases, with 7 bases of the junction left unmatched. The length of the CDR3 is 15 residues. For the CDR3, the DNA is TGCGCCAGCAGCCAGCGGGGGGGCGGTCAGGAGACCCAGTACTTC. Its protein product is CASSQRGGGQETQYF.

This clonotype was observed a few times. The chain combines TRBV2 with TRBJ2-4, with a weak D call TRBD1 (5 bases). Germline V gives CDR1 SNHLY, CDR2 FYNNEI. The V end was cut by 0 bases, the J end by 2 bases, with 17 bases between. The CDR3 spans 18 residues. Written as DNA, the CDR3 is TGTGCCAGCAGTGAAGCCTCCCGTGTCCAGGGAACCAAAAACATTCAGTACTTC. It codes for CASSEASRVQGTKNIQYF.

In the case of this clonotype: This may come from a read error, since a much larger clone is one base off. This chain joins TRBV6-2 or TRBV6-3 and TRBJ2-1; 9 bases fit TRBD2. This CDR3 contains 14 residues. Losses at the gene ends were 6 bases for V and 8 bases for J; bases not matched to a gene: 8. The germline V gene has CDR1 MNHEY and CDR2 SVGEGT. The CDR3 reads CASSPRLAVDEQFF. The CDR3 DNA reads TGTGCCAGCAGCCCCCGACTAGCGGTAGATGAGCAGTTCTTC.

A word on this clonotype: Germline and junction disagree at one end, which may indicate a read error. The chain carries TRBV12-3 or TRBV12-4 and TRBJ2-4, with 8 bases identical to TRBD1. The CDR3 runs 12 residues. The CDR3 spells CASSLDRVTADF. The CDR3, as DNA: TGTGCCAGCAGCCTGGACAGGGTCACGGCGGACTTC.

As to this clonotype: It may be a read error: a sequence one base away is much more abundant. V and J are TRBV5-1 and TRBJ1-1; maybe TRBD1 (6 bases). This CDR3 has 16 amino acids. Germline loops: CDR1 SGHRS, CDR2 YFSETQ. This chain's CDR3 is CASSLPEDRPNTEVFF. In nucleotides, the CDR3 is TGCGCCAGCAGCCTACCTGAAGACAGGCCCAACACTGAAGTTTTCTTT.

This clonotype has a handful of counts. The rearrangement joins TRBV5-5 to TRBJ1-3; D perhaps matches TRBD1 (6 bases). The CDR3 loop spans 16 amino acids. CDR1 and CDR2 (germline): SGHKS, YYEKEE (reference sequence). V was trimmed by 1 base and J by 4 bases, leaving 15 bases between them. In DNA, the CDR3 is TGTGCCAGCAGCTTGAATCAGGGGTTATCCGGAAACACCATATATTTT. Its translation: CASSLNQGLSGNTIYF.

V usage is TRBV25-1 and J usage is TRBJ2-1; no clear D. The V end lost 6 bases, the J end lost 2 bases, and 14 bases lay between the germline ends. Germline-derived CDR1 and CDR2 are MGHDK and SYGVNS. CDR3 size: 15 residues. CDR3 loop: CASRTSTKPYNEQFF. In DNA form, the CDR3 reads TGTGCCAGCAGGACCTCAACCAAACCCTACAATGAGCAGTTCTTC.

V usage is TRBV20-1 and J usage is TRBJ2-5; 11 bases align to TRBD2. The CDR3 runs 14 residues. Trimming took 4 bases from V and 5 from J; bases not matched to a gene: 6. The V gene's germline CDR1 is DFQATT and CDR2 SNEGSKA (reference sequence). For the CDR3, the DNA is TGCAGTGCTACTACTAGCGGGAGAGAGGAGACCCAGTACTTC. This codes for CSATTSGREETQYF.

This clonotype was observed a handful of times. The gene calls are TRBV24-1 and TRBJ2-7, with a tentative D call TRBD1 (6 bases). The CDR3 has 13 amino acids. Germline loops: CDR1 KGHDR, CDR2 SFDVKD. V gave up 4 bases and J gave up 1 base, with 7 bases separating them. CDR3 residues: CATSEGASYEQYF. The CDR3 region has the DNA TGTGCCACCAGTGAGGGGGCTTCCTACGAGCAGTACTTC.

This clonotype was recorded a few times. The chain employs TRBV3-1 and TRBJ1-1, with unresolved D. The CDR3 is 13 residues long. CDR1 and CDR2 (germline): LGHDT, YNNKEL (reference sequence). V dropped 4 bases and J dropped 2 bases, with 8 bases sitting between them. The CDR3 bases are TGTGCCAGCAGCCCCGTGATAAACACTGAAGCTTTCTTT. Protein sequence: CASSPVINTEAFF.

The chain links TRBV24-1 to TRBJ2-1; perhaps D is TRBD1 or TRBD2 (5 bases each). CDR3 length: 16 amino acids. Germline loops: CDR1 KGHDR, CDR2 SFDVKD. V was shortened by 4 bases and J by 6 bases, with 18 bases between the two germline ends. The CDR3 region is CATSDFLSTRGNEQFF. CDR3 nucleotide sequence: TGTGCCACCAGTGACTTCCTCTCCACTAGGGGCAATGAGCAGTTCTTC.

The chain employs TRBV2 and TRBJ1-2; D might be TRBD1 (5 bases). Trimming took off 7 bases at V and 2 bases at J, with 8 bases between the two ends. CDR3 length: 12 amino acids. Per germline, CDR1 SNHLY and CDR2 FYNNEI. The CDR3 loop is CASTGANYGYTF. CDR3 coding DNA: TGTGCCAGCACTGGGGCCAACTATGGCTACACCTTC.

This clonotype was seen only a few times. CDR3 sequence: CASSPSVRLSTDTQYF. CDR3 coding DNA: TGTGCCAGCAGCCCTAGTGTTCGGCTTAGCACAGATACGCAGTATTTT. V gene TRBV7-6 combines with J gene TRBJ2-3; D remains ambiguous. Trimming removed 5 bases from V and 0 bases from J, with 15 bases in between. Germline V gene data show CDR1 as SGHVS and CDR2 as FNYEAQ. This CDR3 contains 16 residues.

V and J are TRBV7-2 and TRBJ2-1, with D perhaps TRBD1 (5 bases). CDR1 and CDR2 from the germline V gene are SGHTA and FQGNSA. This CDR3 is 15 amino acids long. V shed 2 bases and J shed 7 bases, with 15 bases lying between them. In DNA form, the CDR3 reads TGTGCCAGCAGCTTAAGGGGCCAGGTAAAGAATGAGCAGTTCTTC. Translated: CASSLRGQVKNEQFF.

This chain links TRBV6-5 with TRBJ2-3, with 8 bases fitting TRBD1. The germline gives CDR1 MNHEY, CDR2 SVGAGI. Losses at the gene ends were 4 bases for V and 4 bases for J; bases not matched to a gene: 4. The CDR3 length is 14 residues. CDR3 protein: CASSSPTGADTQYF. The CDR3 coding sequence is TGTGCCAGCAGTTCCCCGACAGGGGCAGATACGCAGTATTTT.

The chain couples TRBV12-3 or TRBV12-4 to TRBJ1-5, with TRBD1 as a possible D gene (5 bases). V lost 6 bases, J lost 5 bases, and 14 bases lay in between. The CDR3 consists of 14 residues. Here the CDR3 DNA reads TGTGCCAGCAGAGTCAGTCAGGGTTATCAGCCCCAGCATTTT. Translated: CASRVSQGYQPQHF.

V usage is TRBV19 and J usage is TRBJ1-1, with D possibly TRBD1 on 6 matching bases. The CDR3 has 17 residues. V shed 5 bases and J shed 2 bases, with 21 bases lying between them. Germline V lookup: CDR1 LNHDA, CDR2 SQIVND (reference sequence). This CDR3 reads CASSRLTGFAVNTEAFF. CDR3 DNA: TGTGCCAGTAGTCGACTCACAGGGTTCGCGGTCAACACTGAAGCTTTCTTT.

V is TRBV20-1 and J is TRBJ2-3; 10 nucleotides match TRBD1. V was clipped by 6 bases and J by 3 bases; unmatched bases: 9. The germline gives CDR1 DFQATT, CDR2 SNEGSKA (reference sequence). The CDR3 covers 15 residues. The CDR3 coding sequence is TGCAGTGCCGCACGACAGGGGGCGCGGACAGATACGCAGTATTTT. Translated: CSAARQGARTDTQYF.

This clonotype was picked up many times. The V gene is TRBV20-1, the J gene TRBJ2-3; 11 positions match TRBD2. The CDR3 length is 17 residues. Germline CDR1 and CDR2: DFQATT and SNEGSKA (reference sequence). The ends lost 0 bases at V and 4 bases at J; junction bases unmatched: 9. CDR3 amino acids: CSARDLASGRLADTQYF. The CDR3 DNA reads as TGCAGTGCTAGAGATTTGGCTAGCGGGAGGCTCGCAGATACGCAGTATTTT.